These 22 T cell receptor beta chains came from one sample sequenced in a study of T cell changes during pregnancy in multiple sclerosis. TCRdb's table, derived via immunoSEQ multiplex PCR, lists solely in-frame clones and lacks some. Of about 70,000 clones listed, around 94% are singletons. Here the sequenced sample was peripheral blood, taken in the third trimester of pregnancy. The receptors shown here come from a female donor with multiple sclerosis, enrolled in a pregnancy study.

This clone turned up a few times. The chain links TRBV6-4 to TRBJ1-1; D is uncertain. The CDR3 extends over 13 amino acids. The V end was cut by 6 bases, the J end by 8 bases, with 16 bases between. CDR1 MRHNA and CDR2 SNTAGT come from the germline V gene. The CDR3 DNA reads as TGTGCCAGCAGCCTATCCGCGGATAGCGAAGCTTTCTTT. This encodes CASSLSADSEAFF.

For this clone: Because the CDR3's place on the DNA is in doubt, the DNA is left out and the CDR3 is given as listed by TCRdb. The chain uses TRBV5-4 and TRBJ1-2. The length of the CDR3 is 13 amino acids, counting both ends. From germline, CDR1 is SGHNT and CDR2 YYREEE (reference sequence). This chain's CDR3 is CASSLVGGGSQTF.

This rearrangement joins TRBV10-3 to TRBJ1-1; D possibly corresponds to TRBD1 (5 bases). This CDR3 region has 13 residues. In germline, CDR1 is ENHRY, CDR2 SYGVKD. Trimming shortened V by 3 bases and J by 3 bases, and 8 bases separated the two germline ends. The CDR3 coding sequence is TGTGCCATCAGTGAAGGACAAGACACTGAAGCTTTCTTT. Translation gives CAISEGQDTEAFF.

This rearrangement joins TRBV30 to TRBJ1-1, with D unclear. Germline values: CDR1 GTSNPN, CDR2 SVGIG (reference sequence). The ends were cut back, 5 bases at V and 4 bases at J, with 14 bases in the middle. The CDR3 is 13 amino acids. The CDR3 loop reads CAWRTGGGTEAFF. CDR3 coding DNA: TGTGCCTGGCGTACCGGTGGAGGCACTGAAGCTTTCTTT.

This clone was found a few times. V is TRBV18 and J is TRBJ1-1; 7 nucleotides align to TRBD1. Germline CDR1 KGHSH, CDR2 LQKENI. Losses at the gene ends were 0 bases for V and 0 bases for J; bases not matched to a gene: 4. The CDR3 totals 16 residues. The CDR3 sequence is CASSPPDRVLNTEAFF. The CDR3 region has the DNA TGTGCCAGCTCACCACCCGACAGGGTCCTGAACACTGAAGCTTTCTTT.

This sequence joins TRBV29-1 and TRBJ1-5, with 9 bases identical to TRBD1. The CDR3 runs to 14 residues. V trimming: 4 bases; J trimming: 4 bases; junction bases outside the gene matches: 5. The germline gives CDR1 SQVTM, CDR2 ANQGSEA. In DNA form, the CDR3 reads TGCAGCGTTGCGGACAGGGGAAGAAATCAGCCCCAGCATTTT. Protein: CSVADRGRNQPQHF.

The rearrangement links TRBV7-2 to TRBJ2-5; D remains unclear. Trimming stripped 6 bases from V and 5 bases from J, with 10 bases between. Germline values: CDR1 SGHTA, CDR2 FQGNSA. The CDR3 runs 12 residues. The CDR3 here is CASSRSRETQYF. The CDR3 DNA reads TGTGCCAGCAGTCGGAGTCGGGAGACCCAGTACTTC.

V gene TRBV29-1 combines with J gene TRBJ1-2, with 9 bases matching TRBD1. After removal of 6 bases from V and 2 bases from J, the junction contained 4 bases not matched to a gene. The CDR3 is made up of 13 amino acids. The germline V gene has CDR1 SQVTM and CDR2 ANQGSEA. The CDR3, as DNA: TGCAGCGTCTACAGGGGGCTCAACTATGGCTACACCTTC. Translating gives CSVYRGLNYGYTF.

The chain is built from TRBV5-4 and TRBJ2-7; 7 positions match TRBD2. The CDR3 has 16 residues. Germline trimming cut 4 bases from V and 4 bases from J; bases unmatched to any gene: 14. Germline V CDR1 and CDR2: SGHNT, YYREEE (reference sequence). CDR3 protein: CASSTPRAGEKYEQYF. The CDR3 DNA is TGTGCCAGCAGCACGCCCCGGGCGGGGGAAAAATACGAGCAGTACTTC.

In this sample, this clone turned up a few times. The chain recombines TRBV11-2 with TRBJ1-6; 7 positions agree with TRBD1. The CDR3 consists of 15 residues. Per the germline V gene, CDR1 is SGHAT and CDR2 is FQNNGV. Losses at the gene ends were 6 bases for V and 8 bases for J; bases not matched to a gene: 10. The CDR3 coding sequence is TGTGCCAGCAGTCCCCGGGACAGCGAGTATTCACCCCTCCACTTT. Its translation is CASSPRDSEYSPLHF.

The CDR3 spells CATSPGTGGYEQYF. CDR3 in DNA: TGTGCCACCAGCCCAGGGACAGGAGGCTACGAGCAGTACTTC. The chain links TRBV15 to TRBJ2-7; 8 bases map to TRBD1. Germline V gene lookup returns CDR1 LNHNV and CDR2 YYDKDF (reference sequence). The CDR3 covers 14 residues. The trim removed 5 bases at V and 3 bases at J, leaving 6 bases unmatched.

The chain uses TRBV9 and TRBJ2-3; TRBD2 might be the D (5 bases). Per germline, CDR1 SGDLS and CDR2 YYNGEE. V shed 0 bases and J shed 1 base, with 6 bases lying between them. The CDR3 has 14 amino acids. DNA for the CDR3: TGTGCCAGCAGCGTAGTCGGGGGCACAGATACGCAGTATTTT. The encoded protein is CASSVVGGTDTQYF.

The V call is TRBV18, the J call TRBJ2-7; 8 nucleotides line up with TRBD1. Germline V lookup: CDR1 KGHSH, CDR2 LQKENI. The V gene end was trimmed by 3 bases and the J gene end by 7 bases; junction bases not matched to a gene: 8. There are 14 residues in the CDR3. The CDR3 loop reads CASSPGQGPVEQYF. The CDR3 DNA is TGTGCCAGCTCACCCGGACAGGGCCCGGTAGAGCAGTACTTC.

The chain combines TRBV30 with TRBJ2-5; the D gene is possibly TRBD2 (5 bases). The CDR3 has 12 residues. The V end lost 4 bases, the J end lost 5 bases, and 11 bases lay between the germline ends. Per the germline V gene, CDR1 is GTSNPN and CDR2 is SVGIG (reference sequence). This CDR3 is CAWIGLSETQYF. CDR3 DNA sequence: TGTGCCTGGATAGGACTGTCTGAGACCCAGTACTTC.

This chain links TRBV15 with TRBJ1-5, with D maybe TRBD1 (5 bases). Between the trimmed V and J ends, which lost 2 bases and 4 bases, there was a span of 12 bases. From germline, CDR1 is LNHNV and CDR2 YYDKDF (reference sequence). The CDR3 totals 15 residues. The DNA for the CDR3 is TGTGCCACCAGCAGACCCGTGGGGGGGAATCAGCCCCAGCATTTT. It is translated as CATSRPVGGNQPQHF.

This clone has a single count. V usage is TRBV7-8 and J usage is TRBJ2-7; 9 nucleotides line up with TRBD1. Germline V gene data show CDR1 as SGHVS and CDR2 as FQNEAQ. Trimming took 7 bases from V and 0 from J; bases not matched to a gene: 4. This CDR3 contains 14 residues. The CDR3 region has the DNA TGTGCCAGCAAAGCACAGGGGGCCTCCTACGAGCAGTACTTC. Translation gives CASKAQGASYEQYF.

This chain links TRBV7-2 with TRBJ2-3; 8 positions agree with TRBD2. Trimming took 0 bases from V and 6 from J; bases not matched to a gene: 8. Germline CDR1 reads SGHTA; CDR2 reads FQGNSA. This CDR3 contains 16 residues. CDR3 loop: CASSLARVAGLDTQYF. CDR3 DNA sequence: TGTGCCAGCAGCTTAGCGAGGGTAGCGGGACTTGATACGCAGTATTTT.

The chain links TRBV19 to TRBJ2-2; 7 bases are shared with TRBD2. V trimming: 4 bases; J trimming: 3 bases; junction bases outside the gene matches: 8. The germline V gene encodes CDR1 LNHDA and CDR2 SQIVND (reference sequence). CDR3 length: 16 residues. CDR3: CASSKRGSQDTGELFF. The CDR3 DNA reads TGTGCCAGTAGTAAGCGGGGATCCCAGGACACCGGGGAGCTGTTTTTT. The full variable domain, its missing parts supplied by reference TRBV19 and TRBJ2-2, is DGGITQSPKYLFRKEGQNVTLSCEQNLNHDAMYWYRQDPGQGLRLIYYSQIVNDFQKGDIAEGYSVSREKKESFPLTVTSAQKNPTAFYLCASSKRGSQDTGELFFGEGSRLTVL.

The chain employs TRBV7-9 and TRBJ1-6, with D unclear. Trimming took 3 bases from V and 6 from J, leaving 6 bases between them. CDR3 size: 13 residues. Germline values: CDR1 SEHNR, CDR2 FQNEAQ (reference sequence). CDR3: CASSFSFNSPLHF. In nucleotides, the CDR3 is TGTGCCAGCAGCTTTTCATTTAATTCACCCCTCCACTTT.

The V gene is TRBV19, the J gene TRBJ1-6; a possible D gene is TRBD1 (6 bases). V lost 2 bases and J 0 bases, leaving 11 bases between the germline ends. Germline V gives CDR1 LNHDA, CDR2 SQIVND (reference sequence). There are 17 residues in the CDR3. The CDR3 reads CASSINDRSSYNSPLHF. The DNA for the CDR3 is TGTGCCAGTAGTATAAACGACAGGAGCTCCTATAATTCACCCCTCCACTTT.

This chain links TRBV21-1 with TRBJ2-1; the table's D gene call, TRBD2, was not cross checked with the DNA. TRBV21-1 is an annotated pseudogene. This CDR3 comprises 17 residues. The CDR3 protein is CASSKGAGPSGDNEQFF. CDR3 in DNA: TGTGCCAGCAGCAAAGGAGCGGGGCCATCAGGGGACAATGAGCAGTTCTTC.

CDR3 sequence reads: CASSSADRRNYGYTF. CDR3 coding DNA: TGTGCCAGCAGCTCCGCAGACAGGCGGAACTATGGCTACACCTTC. The J gene is TRBJ1-2, the V gene TRBV7-8; tentatively, D is TRBD1 (6 bases). CDR1 is SGHVS and CDR2 is FQNEAQ in the germline V gene. V lost 4 bases to trimming and J lost 2 bases, with 14 bases between them. The CDR3 runs to 15 residues.